What follows is one T cell receptor beta chain and its context. The sample originates from a study of blood T cell repertoires in COVID-19. As for the study in general: Some COVID-19 samples were acute and others convalescent; all came from the United States, Italy and Spain. PBMCs, B-cell-depleted T cells, or T cells were the source of the cDNA or gDNA that made up the material.

The germline V gene encodes CDR1 SGHNT and CDR2 YYREEE (reference sequence). The ends lost 4 bases at V and 5 bases at J; junction bases unmatched: 8. The CDR3 totals 14 residues. Methods used by the authors: How many nucleated cells were present was estimated from reference gene primer amplification. The data were produced by immunoSEQ multiplex PCR, yet TCRdb's version contains in-frame clones alone and is incomplete. V and J calls and clone size are copied from that table; D and trimming were computed from the DNA. The table lists under 200,000 clones, 65% to 85% of them singletons. V is TRBV5-4 and J is TRBJ2-5; TRBD1 matches 7 bases. The specimen sequenced was peripheral blood. This clonotype was sampled from a man aged 55-75 years with active or convalescent COVID-19. The DNA for the CDR3 is TGTGCCAGCAGCCCCCAGACAGGGTACGAGACCCAGTACTTC. As protein: CASSPQTGYETQYF.